This T cell receptor beta chain was identified during a study of blood T cells in healthy people across ages. Turning to the study itself: About one barcoded beta molecule per two T cells came from capture by template switching.

About this clonotype itself: No antigen is known for it.

A second PCR of about 7 to 11 cycles used a sample-barcoded 5' primer and a J-beta primer mix. Every cDNA was tagged by a template-switch adaptor with 12 random nucleotides. TCRdb analysed the 5' RACE reads with MiXCR anew, one entry per CDR3 protein. The sample contains over a million distinct CDR3 sequences, around 59% of which appear only once. This CDR3 is 11 amino acids long. The V gene's germline CDR1 is SGHTA and CDR2 FQGNSA. Trimming cost V 8 bases and J 6 bases, with 8 bases left between them. Whole-study findings and limits: Any conclusive comparison of naive versus antigen-experienced cells was prevented by using unsorted PBMCs. There was no known CMV status for donors, so expanded clonotype changes were possibly confounded.

Sequenced input: blood. This rearrangement joins TRBV7-2 to TRBJ2-1, with D tentatively TRBD2 (5 bases). This receptor was identified in a man between 18 and 35 years old in good health. CDR3 sequence (DNA): TGTGCCAGCGGGAGTGGCAATGAGCAGTTCTTC. Amino acid sequence: CASGSGNEQFF. Full variable domain (outside the CDR3, taken from reference TRBV7-2 and TRBJ2-1): GAGVSQSPSNKVTEKGKDVELRCDPISGHTALYWYRQSLGQGLEFLIYFQGNSAPDKSGLPSDRFSAERTGGSVSTLTIQRTQQEDSAVYLCASGSGNEQFFGPGTRLTVL.